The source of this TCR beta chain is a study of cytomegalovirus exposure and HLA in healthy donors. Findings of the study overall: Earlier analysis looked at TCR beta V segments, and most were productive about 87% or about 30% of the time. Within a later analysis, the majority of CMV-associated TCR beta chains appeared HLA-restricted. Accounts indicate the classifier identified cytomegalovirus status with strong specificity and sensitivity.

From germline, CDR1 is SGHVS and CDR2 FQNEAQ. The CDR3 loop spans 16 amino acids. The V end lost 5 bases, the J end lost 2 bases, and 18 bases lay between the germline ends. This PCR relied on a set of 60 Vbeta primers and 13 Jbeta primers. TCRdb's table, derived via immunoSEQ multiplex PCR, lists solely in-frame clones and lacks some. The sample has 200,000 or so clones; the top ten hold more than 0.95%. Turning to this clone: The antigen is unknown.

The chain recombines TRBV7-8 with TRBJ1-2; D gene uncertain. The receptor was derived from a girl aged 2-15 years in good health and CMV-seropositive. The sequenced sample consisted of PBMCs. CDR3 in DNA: TGTGCCAGCAGCCCTTTACGGTTGTTAACCAACTATGGCTACACCTTC. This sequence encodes CASSPLRLLTNYGYTF.